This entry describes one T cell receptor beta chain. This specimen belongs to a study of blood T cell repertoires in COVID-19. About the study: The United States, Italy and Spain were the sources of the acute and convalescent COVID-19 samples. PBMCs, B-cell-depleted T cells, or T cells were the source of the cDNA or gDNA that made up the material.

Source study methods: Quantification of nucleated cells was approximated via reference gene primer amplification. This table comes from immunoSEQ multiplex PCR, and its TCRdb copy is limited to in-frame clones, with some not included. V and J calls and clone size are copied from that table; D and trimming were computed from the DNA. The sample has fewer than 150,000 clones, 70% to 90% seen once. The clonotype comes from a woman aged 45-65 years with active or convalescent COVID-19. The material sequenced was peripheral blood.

CDR3 nucleotide sequence: TGTGCCAGCAGCGGGACAGGGGGGCCCTACGAGCAGTACTTC. This gives the protein CASSGTGGPYEQYF. V gene TRBV6-2 or TRBV6-3 combines with J gene TRBJ2-7, with 11 nucleotides matching TRBD1. This CDR3 region has 14 residues. Trimming removed 6 bases from V and 2 bases from J; junction bases left unmatched: 3. Germline CDR1 reads MNHEY; CDR2 reads SVGEGT.